This T cell receptor beta chain was retrieved from a study of shared clonotypes between healthy human individuals. Turning to this clone: What it recognizes is unknown.

Looked up from germline, CDR1 is MNHEY and CDR2 is SVGAGI. Trimming stripped 6 bases from V and 2 bases from J, with 16 bases between. This CDR3 contains 15 residues. Study observations and caveats: An expected dependence of interdonor clonotype sharing on sequencing depth was noted.

Profiled with immunoSEQ multiplex PCR; TCRdb holds only in-frame clones, not every one. Of approximately 1.4 million clones in the sample, nearly 99% were seen once. V gene TRBV6-5 combines with J gene TRBJ1-1; D call uncertain. The source material was naive CD4+ T cells sorted from blood. Subset meaning: CD45RA+ positively selected. This TCR derives from a young man in good health. The CDR3: CASSPYFGLNTEAFF. DNA of the CDR3: TGTGCCAGCAGCCCTTACTTCGGCCTAAACACTGAAGCTTTCTTT.